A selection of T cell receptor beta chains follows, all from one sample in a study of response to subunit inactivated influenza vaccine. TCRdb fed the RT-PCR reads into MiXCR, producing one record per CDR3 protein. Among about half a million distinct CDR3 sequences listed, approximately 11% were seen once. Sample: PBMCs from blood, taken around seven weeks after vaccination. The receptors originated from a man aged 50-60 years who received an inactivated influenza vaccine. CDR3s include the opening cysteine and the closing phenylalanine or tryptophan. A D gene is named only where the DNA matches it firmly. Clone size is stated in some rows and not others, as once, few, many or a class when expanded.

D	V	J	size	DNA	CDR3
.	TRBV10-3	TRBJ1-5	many	TGTGCCATCAGTGACCCTGAGGGCAATCAGCCCCAGCATTTT	CAISDPEGNQPQHF
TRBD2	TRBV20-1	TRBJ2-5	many	TGCAGTGCTAACCGGGGGGGGAGCGAGACCCAGTACTTC	CSANRGGSETQYF
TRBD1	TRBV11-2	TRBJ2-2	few	TGTGCCAGCAGCTTCGGGACAGGGCGTCCCGGGGAGCTGTTTTTT	CASSFGTGRPGELFF
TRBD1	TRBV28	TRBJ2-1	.	TGTGCCAGCAGTTTTTCGGGACAGATCGGTCCCAGCTCCTACAATGAGCAGTTCTTC	CASSFSGQIGPSSYNEQFF
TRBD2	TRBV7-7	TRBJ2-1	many	TGTGCTAGCAGCCCATCCGGGACTAGCGCTTACAATGAGCAGTTCTTC	CASSPSGTSAYNEQFF
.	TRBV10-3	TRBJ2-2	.	TGTGCCATCAGTGTGGTGGAATCGGCCGGGGAGCTGTTTTTT	CAISVVESAGELFF
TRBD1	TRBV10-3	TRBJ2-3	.	TGTGCCATCAGTGCCAGGACAGGGATCGGTTTTATTCGCACAGATACGCAGTATTTT	CAISARTGIGFIRTDTQYF
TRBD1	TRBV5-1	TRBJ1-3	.	TGCGCCAGCAGTTCCCGACAGGGGGCAACTGGAAACACCATATATTTT	CASSSRQGATGNTIYF
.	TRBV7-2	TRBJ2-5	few	TGTGCCAGCAGCTTAGGTCCCCAGGGCGGAGGGGGAGAGACCCAGTACTTC	CASSLGPQGGGGETQYF
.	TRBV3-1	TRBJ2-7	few	TGTGCCAGCAGCCGAGGAGGAGGGGGCGCCGTCTACGAGCAGTACTTC	CASSRGGGGAVYEQYF
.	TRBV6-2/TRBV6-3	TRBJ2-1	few	TGTGCCAGCAGTCCTATTTCCGGGACTTTCAATTCCGATGAGCAGTTCTTC	CASSPISGTFNSDEQFF
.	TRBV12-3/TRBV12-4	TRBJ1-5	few	TGTGCCAGCAGTGTATGGGGCAATCAGCCCCAGCATTTT	CASSVWGNQPQHF
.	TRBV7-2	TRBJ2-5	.	TGTGCCAGCAGCTTAGGGGCACTTGAGACCCAGTACTTC	CASSLGALETQYF
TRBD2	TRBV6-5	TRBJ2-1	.	TGTGCCAGCAGTTCTTCTAGCGGGGGGGCCGCTGAGCAGTTCTTC	CASSSSSGGAAEQFF
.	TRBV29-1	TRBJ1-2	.	TGCAGCGTTAACGGACAGACTGGGGCTCGCTACACCTTC	CSVNGQTGARYTF
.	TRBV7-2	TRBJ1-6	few	TGTGCCAGCAAATTCGGGAGGGTCGATTCACCCCTCCACTTT	CASKFGRVDSPLHF
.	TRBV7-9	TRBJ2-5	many	TGTGCCAGCAGCTTAAGAGGGGAAGAGACCCAGTACTTC	CASSLRGEETQYF
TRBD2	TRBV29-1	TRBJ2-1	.	TGCAGCGTTACCTTTCCTCCGGGACTAGCGGGGGGAAATTACAATGAGCAGTTCTTC	CSVTFPPGLAGGNYNEQFF
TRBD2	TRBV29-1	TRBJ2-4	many	TGCAGCGTTGAAGTGACGGGAGGGGGCATTCAGTACTTC	CSVEVTGGGIQYF
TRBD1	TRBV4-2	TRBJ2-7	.	TGTGCCAGCAGCCAAGGAGGGACAGGGAGACTCTACGAGCAGTACTTC	CASSQGGTGRLYEQYF
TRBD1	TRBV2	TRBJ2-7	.	TGTGCCAGCAGTTCCGGGACAGGGTGGGCCTACGAGCAGTACTTC	CASSSGTGWAYEQYF
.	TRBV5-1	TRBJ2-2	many	TGCGCCAGCAGGGCCGGCGAGAACACCGGGGAGCTGTTTTTT	CASRAGENTGELFF
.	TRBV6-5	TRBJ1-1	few	TGTGCCAGCAGTTACTGGATCGGACGGGGCACTGAAGCTTTCTTT	CASSYWIGRGTEAFF
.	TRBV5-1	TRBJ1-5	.	TGCGCCAGCAGCGTGGACGCGGGGAGCAATCAGCCCCAGCATTTT	CASSVDAGSNQPQHF
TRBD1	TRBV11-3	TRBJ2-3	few	TGTGCCAGCAGCAACACACAGGGGGATACGCAGTATTTT	CASSNTQGDTQYF
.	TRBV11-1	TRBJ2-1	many	TGTGCCAGCAGCTTAGCCATTGGGAATGAGCAGTTCTTC	CASSLAIGNEQFF
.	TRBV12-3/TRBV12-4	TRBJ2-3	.	TGTGCCAGCAGATGGGGCTCTGTGAATACGCAGTATTTT	CASRWGSVNTQYF
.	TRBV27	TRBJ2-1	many	TGTGCCAGCAGCGACCGGGGACCTAGGAATGAGCAGTTCTTC	CASSDRGPRNEQFF
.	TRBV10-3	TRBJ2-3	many	TGTGCCATCAGTGTCCCCATCCCAACTAGGAATTCAGATACGCAGTATTTT	CAISVPIPTRNSDTQYF
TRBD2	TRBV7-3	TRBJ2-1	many	TGTGCCAGCAGCGAGACTAGCGGGAACAACAATGAGCAGTTCTTC	CASSETSGNNNEQFF
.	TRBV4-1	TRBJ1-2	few	TGCGCCAGCAGCCAGTCCGGGAAGACTAACTATGGCTACACCTTC	CASSQSGKTNYGYTF
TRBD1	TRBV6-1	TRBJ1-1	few	TGTGCCAGCAGTCTCCTTCAGGGGGCCTCTGAAGCTTTCTTT	CASSLLQGASEAFF
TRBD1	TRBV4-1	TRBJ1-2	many	TGCGCCAGCAGCCACCACGACAGGGGCTATGGCTACACCTTC	CASSHHDRGYGYTF
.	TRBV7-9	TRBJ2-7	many	TGTGCCAGCAGCCCCGTAGGTAGCCGGTACGAGCAGTACTTC	CASSPVGSRYEQYF
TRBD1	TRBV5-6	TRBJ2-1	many	TGTGCCAGCAGCTTGGTTTTGGACAGGGGAGGGAATGAGCAGTTCTTC	CASSLVLDRGGNEQFF
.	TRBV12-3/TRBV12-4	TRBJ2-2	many	TGTGCCAGCACCTTAGGGCGGGTGAACACCGGGGAGCTGTTTTTT	CASTLGRVNTGELFF
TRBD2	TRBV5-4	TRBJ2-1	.	TGTGCCAGCAGCACTGGGGTCGGACTAGCGGGCAATGAGCAGTTCTTC	CASSTGVGLAGNEQFF
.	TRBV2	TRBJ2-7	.	TGTGCCAGCAGTGAAATTAGGGCCCACGAGCAGTACTTC	CASSEIRAHEQYF
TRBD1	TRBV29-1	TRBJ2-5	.	TGCAGCGTTGAACCCAGGGGGCAGGCGGGACGGCCTCAAGAGACCCAGTACTTC	CSVEPRGQAGRPQETQYF
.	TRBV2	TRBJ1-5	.	TGTGCCAGCAGTTTAAGGCGGGGGGAGCCCCAGCATTTT	CASSLRRGEPQHF
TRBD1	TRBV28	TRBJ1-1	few	TGTGCCAGCAGTTATCAGGGGGAGACTGAAGCTTTCTTT	CASSYQGETEAFF
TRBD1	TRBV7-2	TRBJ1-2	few	TGTGCCAGCAGCGCTCAGGGGGGAGCTAACTATGGCTACACCTTC	CASSAQGGANYGYTF
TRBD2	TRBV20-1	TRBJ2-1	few	TGCAGTGCTAGGGAGGCGTTGGTGAGGCGGGAGTTTCATGAGCAGTTCTTC	CSAREALVRREFHEQFF